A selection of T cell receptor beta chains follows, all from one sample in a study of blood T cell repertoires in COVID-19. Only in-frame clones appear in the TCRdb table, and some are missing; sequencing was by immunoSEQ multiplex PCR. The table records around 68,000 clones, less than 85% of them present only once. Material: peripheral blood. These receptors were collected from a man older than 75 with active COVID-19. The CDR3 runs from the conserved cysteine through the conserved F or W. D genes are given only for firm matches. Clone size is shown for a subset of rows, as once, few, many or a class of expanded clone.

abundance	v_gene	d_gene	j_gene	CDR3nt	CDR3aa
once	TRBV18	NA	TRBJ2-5	TGTGCCAGCTCACCCCTGGAGGGGAAGAGCGAGACCCAGTACTTC	CASSPLEGKSETQYF
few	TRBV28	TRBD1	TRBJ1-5	TGTGCCAGCAGTTATCGACAGGGCGGGTATAGCAATCAGCCCCAGCATTTT	CASSYRQGGYSNQPQHF
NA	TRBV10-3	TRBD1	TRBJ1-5	TGTGCCATCAGTACAGGGGACCCCAATCAGCCCCAGCATTTT	CAISTGDPNQPQHF
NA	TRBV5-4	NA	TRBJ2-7	TGTGCCAGCAGCTTGGGCGCAAACTACGAGCAGTACTTC	CASSLGANYEQYF
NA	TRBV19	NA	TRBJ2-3	TGTGCCAGTAGTATTGGCAACACAGATACGCAGTATTTT	CASSIGNTDTQYF
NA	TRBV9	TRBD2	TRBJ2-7	TGTGCCAGCAGCCGGCGGGGGACGGGAGCCGACGAGCAGTACTTC	CASSRRGTGADEQYF
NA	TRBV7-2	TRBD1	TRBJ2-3	TGTGCCAGCAGCTTATCGGGACAGGGGGTGGTATCTGGCACAGATACGCAGTATTTT	CASSLSGQGVVSGTDTQYF
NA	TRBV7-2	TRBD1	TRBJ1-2	TGTGCCAGCAGCACCAGGGACAGGGATGACTATGGCTACACCTTC	CASSTRDRDDYGYTF
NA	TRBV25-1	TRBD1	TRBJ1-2	TGTGCCAGCAGTGAATCACAGGGGGCGAACTATGGCTACACCTTC	CASSESQGANYGYTF
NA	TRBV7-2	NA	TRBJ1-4	TGTGCCAGCAGCTTCTCAGCGATTAATGAAAAACTGTTTTTT	CASSFSAINEKLFF
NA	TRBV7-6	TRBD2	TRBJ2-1	TGTGCCAGCAGCTTAGTGGCGGGAGGGAACTACAATGAGCAGTTCTTC	CASSLVAGGNYNEQFF
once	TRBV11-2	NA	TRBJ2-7	TGTGCCAGCAGCTTAGTTTCAGGGATGTACGAGCAGTACTTC	CASSLVSGMYEQYF